The T cell receptor (beta chain) described here comes from a study of cytomegalovirus exposure and HLA in healthy donors. Study background: Approximately 85 million unique TCRs from HLA-typed donors were held in an early release of data. Among a few hundred genotyped donors, about 80% fell in the Caucasian-associated ancestry cluster. Whole-study findings and limits: Some highly shared sequence variants likely arose as a pipeline artifact.

The germline gives CDR1 SGDLS, CDR2 YYNGEE. The length of the CDR3 is 17 residues. The PCR contained 60 Vbeta and 13 Jbeta primers. TCRdb keeps only in-frame clones here, not all; method: immunoSEQ multiplex PCR. Among a few hundred thousand clones listed, around 75% were seen once. In the case of this clone: Its antigen is as yet unknown. An end of the junction differs from the germline gene, which may be a read error.

Sequenced input: PBMCs. The rearrangement uses TRBV9 and TRBJ1-2, with 8 bases fitting TRBD1. The receptor's source is a woman aged 25 to 39 in good health and CMV-seronegative. The CDR3 sequence is CGSSVGDRIAGGSGYTF. For the CDR3, the DNA is TGTGGCAGCAGCGTAGGGGACAGGATAGCGGGGGGCAGTGGCTACACCTTC.